The 27 T cell receptor beta chains below all came from one sample that was sequenced in a study of blood T cell repertoires in COVID-19. The table came from immunoSEQ multiplex PCR; TCRdb's copy has only in-frame clones and leaves some out. The sample shows 150,000 to 200,000 clones, about 79% of them seen only once. Sequenced input: peripheral blood. The receptors were sampled from a woman in her 70s with acute or convalescent COVID-19.

V gene TRBV18 combines with J gene TRBJ2-3; weak D call: TRBD1 (5 bases). V dropped 2 bases and J dropped 1 base, with 10 bases sitting between them. Germline assignment: CDR1 KGHSH and CDR2 LQKENI. This CDR3 is built from 15 residues. The chain's CDR3 is CASSPGRVGTDTQYF. CDR3 DNA: TGTGCCAGCTCACCAGGCAGGGTAGGCACAGATACGCAGTATTTT.

DNA for the CDR3: TGTGCCAGCAGCCAAGGGGACAGGGGGTATAATTCACCCCTCCACTTT. Residues: CASSQGDRGYNSPLHF. The chain carries TRBV4-2 and TRBJ1-6; the match to TRBD1 covers 11 bases. The CDR3 covers 16 residues. V shed 1 base, J shed 4 bases, and the junction held 0 bases outside the gene matches. Germline V gene data show CDR1 as LGHNA and CDR2 as YNFKEQ.

The V and J genes are TRBV21-1 and TRBJ1-2; TRBD1 is the table's D call, not checked against the DNA. TRBV21-1 represents a pseudogene. The CDR3 runs to 15 residues. This CDR3 reads CASSAQAEAGYGYTF. Written as DNA, the CDR3 is TGTGCCAGCAGCGCACAGGCAGAGGCTGGCTATGGCTACACCTTC.

The chain couples TRBV18 to TRBJ2-7; tentative D call: TRBD2 (6 bases). This CDR3 has 12 residues. Germline CDR1 KGHSH, CDR2 LQKENI. V was cut by 3 bases and J by 5 bases, with 8 bases left in between. The chain's CDR3 is CASSPAGHEQYF. DNA of the CDR3: TGTGCCAGCTCACCGGCGGGGCACGAGCAGTACTTC.

This clone was observed a handful of times. The rearrangement joins TRBV11-3 to TRBJ2-5; D not resolved. The CDR3 consists of 13 residues. Germline V gene data show CDR1 as SGHNT and CDR2 as YENEEA. The V end lost 0 bases, the J end lost 3 bases, and 5 bases lay between the germline ends. DNA of the CDR3: TGTGCCAGCAGCTTAGATCGGGAAGAGACCCAGTACTTC. Protein sequence: CASSLDREETQYF.

The chain uses TRBV7-8 and TRBJ2-3; tentatively, D is TRBD2 (5 bases). The germline V gene encodes CDR1 SGHVS and CDR2 FQNEAQ. The CDR3 extends over 14 amino acids. V was shortened by 2 bases and J by 1 base, with 7 bases between the two germline ends. This CDR3 is CASSLSGRTDTQYF. CDR3 nucleotide sequence: TGTGCCAGCAGCTTAAGCGGACGCACAGATACGCAGTATTTT.

The CDR3 bases are TGTGCCAGCAGTCTAAGACTCACCCCCGGGGAGACCCAGTACTTC. Its protein is CASSLRLTPGETQYF. The V and J genes are TRBV27 and TRBJ2-5; D unresolved. The CDR3 is 15 amino acids. V lost 5 bases and J 5 bases, leaving 18 bases between the germline ends. From germline, CDR1 is MNHEY and CDR2 SMNVEV (reference sequence).

The chain carries TRBV7-9 and TRBJ2-3; TRBD1 matches at 8 bases. Per germline, CDR1 SEHNR and CDR2 FQNEAQ (reference sequence). The CDR3 covers 13 residues. V was pared by 5 bases and J by 4 bases, with 2 bases of the junction left unmatched. The CDR3 sequence: CASSATGADTQYF. The DNA of the CDR3 is TGTGCCAGCAGCGCGACAGGGGCAGATACGCAGTATTTT.

The sample holds many counts of this clone. The chain combines TRBV4-2 with TRBJ2-7; TRBD2 aligns across 8 bases. From germline, CDR1 is LGHNA and CDR2 YNFKEQ. This CDR3 spans 17 amino acids. Trimming at V came to 3 bases and at J to 3 bases, leaving 13 bases not matched to a gene. The CDR3 loop reads CASSQIPKTSEDYEQYF. CDR3 bases: TGTGCCAGCAGCCAGATACCGAAGACTAGCGAGGACTACGAGCAGTACTTC.

This clone was found once. This sequence joins TRBV10-2 and TRBJ1-4, with 9 bases aligning to TRBD1. Germline CDR1 is WSHSY and CDR2 is SAAADI. CDR3 size: 15 residues. V lost 3 bases, J lost 8 bases, and 7 bases stayed unmatched. Here the CDR3 DNA reads TGCGCCAGCAGTGAATCGGGACAGGGTAGCGAAAAACTGTTTTTT. Translating it yields CASSESGQGSEKLFF.

The rearrangement links TRBV19 to TRBJ1-5; 7 bases match TRBD1. From germline, CDR1 is LNHDA and CDR2 SQIVND (reference sequence). The CDR3 has 14 amino acids. The V gene end was trimmed by 4 bases and the J gene end by 3 bases; junction bases not matched to a gene: 3. The CDR3 loop is CASSRQGNNQPQHF. In DNA form, the CDR3 reads TGTGCCAGTAGTAGACAGGGTAACAATCAGCCCCAGCATTTT.

This clone was counted a single time. The chain joins TRBV7-9 to TRBJ1-2, with 8 bases aligning to TRBD1. The CDR3 length is 13 residues. J gave up 7 bases and V 10 bases, and 11 bases lay outside the gene matches. Germline-derived CDR1 and CDR2 are SEHNR and FQNEAQ (reference sequence). The CDR3 nucleotides are TGTGCCACCTCGACAGGGGAGGTTGGTGGCTACACCTTC. It is translated as CATSTGEVGGYTF.

For the CDR3, the DNA is TGTGCCAGCTCAACAACTAGCGGATATAACAATGAGCAGTTCTTC. It is translated as CASSTTSGYNNEQFF. The chain joins TRBV18 to TRBJ2-1; TRBD2 aligns across 8 bases. The V gene's germline CDR1 is KGHSH and CDR2 LQKENI. The CDR3 sequence is 15 residues long. V shed 5 bases and J 5 bases; nucleotides not matched to a gene: 8.

This clone was seen once. The chain combines TRBV7-3 with TRBJ2-6; D call uncertain. Germline lookup yields CDR1 SGHTA and CDR2 FQGTGA. The CDR3 has 15 residues. Trimming pared 7 bases from V and 4 bases from J, leaving 14 bases between. The CDR3, as DNA: TGTGCCAGCACCGTCGACGGGTCAGGGGCCAACGTCCTGACTTTC. Translating gives CASTVDGSGANVLTF.

This clone was detected once. CDR3 sequence reads: CASSIEGQLGFQPQHF. The CDR3 DNA reads as TGTGCCAGTAGTATAGAGGGACAGTTAGGATTTCAGCCCCAGCATTTT. V and J are TRBV19 and TRBJ1-5; 7 bases line up with TRBD1. CDR3 size: 16 residues. Germline loops: CDR1 LNHDA, CDR2 SQIVND (reference sequence). V shed 0 bases and J 6 bases; nucleotides not matched to a gene: 8.

The sample holds a few counts of this clone. The gene calls are TRBV5-4 and TRBJ1-2, with D possibly TRBD1 on 6 matching bases. This CDR3 is 13 amino acids long. CDR1 and CDR2 from the germline V gene are SGHNT and YYREEE (reference sequence). V lost 4 bases, J lost 4 bases, and 11 bases lay in between. The CDR3 nucleotides are TGTGCCAGCAGCCTAACAGGGCTCTATGGCTACACCTTC. Its protein product is CASSLTGLYGYTF. The full variable domain, rest sourced from reference TRBV5-4 and TRBJ1-2, is ETGVTQSPTHLIKTRGQQVTLRCSSQSGHNTVSWYQQALGQGPQFIFQYYREEENGRGNFPPRFSGLQFPNYSSELNVNALELDDSALYLCASSLTGLYGYTFGSGTRLTVV.

V usage is TRBV7-3 and J usage is TRBJ2-3, with D possibly being TRBD2 (6 bases). Germline loops: CDR1 SGHTA, CDR2 FQGTGA. CDR3 length: 15 residues. The V and J ends lost 5 bases and 2 bases respectively, with 14 bases between them. This chain's CDR3 is CASSIQEGPTDTQYF. The CDR3 coding sequence is TGTGCCAGCAGCATACAGGAGGGCCCCACAGATACGCAGTATTTT.

The chain combines TRBV7-9 with TRBJ1-4; D may be TRBD1 (6 bases). Germline CDR1 SEHNR, CDR2 FQNEAQ (reference sequence). The V gene lost 6 bases and the J gene lost 5 bases, with 10 bases spanning the gap. CDR3 length equals 13 residues. The CDR3 DNA reads TGTGCCAGCAGTTGGACAGAAAATGAAAAACTGTTTTTT. Translation gives CASSWTENEKLFF. The full variable domain, in which reference TRBV7-9 and TRBJ1-4 provide the parts outside the CDR3, is DTGVSQNPRHKITKRGQNVTFRCDPISEHNRLYWYRQTLGQGPEFLTYFQNEAQLEKSRLLSDRFSAERPKGSFSTLEIQRTEQGDSAMYLCASSWTENEKLFFGSGTQLSVL.

This chain joins TRBV19 and TRBJ1-6; D remains unclear. Germline CDR1 LNHDA, CDR2 SQIVND (reference sequence). V shed 3 bases and J shed 0 bases, with 3 bases lying between them. The length of the CDR3 is 14 residues. CDR3 nucleotides: TGTGCCAGTAGTATGCGCTCCTATAATTCACCCCTCCACTTT. Amino acids: CASSMRSYNSPLHF.

This clone was detected only a few times. The rearrangement joins TRBV4-2 to TRBJ2-7; D possibly corresponds to TRBD2 (5 bases). The CDR3 runs 14 residues. Germline-derived CDR1 and CDR2 are LGHNA and YNFKEQ. V lost 4 bases to trimming and J lost 4 bases, with 14 bases between them. The CDR3 here is CASSLGVRTYEQYF. The CDR3 DNA is TGTGCCAGCAGCCTGGGAGTCAGGACGTACGAGCAGTACTTC.

The V gene is TRBV3-1 (or the pseudogene TRBV3-2), the J gene TRBJ2-2, with TRBD2 matching over 8 bases. This CDR3 region has 19 residues. Germline values: CDR1 LGHDT, CDR2 YNNKEL (reference sequence). V lost 0 bases and J lost 1; bases outside the gene matches: 10. CDR3 DNA sequence: TGTGCCAGCAGCCAAGATTATCCGGGAACTAGCGGGAACACCGGGGAGCTGTTTTTT. It yields the protein CASSQDYPGTSGNTGELFF.

The rearrangement uses TRBV25-1 and TRBJ2-2; D is uncertain. CDR1 is MGHDK and CDR2 is SYGVNS in the germline V gene. The CDR3 extends over 15 amino acids. V was clipped by 3 bases and J by 5 bases, with 13 bases between them. The CDR3 DNA follows: TGTGCCAGCAGTGAGAATTACCCCCTAACCGGGGAGCTGTTTTTT. Amino acid sequence: CASSENYPLTGELFF.

The J gene is TRBJ2-7, the V gene TRBV5-6, with 10 bases fitting TRBD2. In germline, CDR1 is SGHDT, CDR2 YYEEEE. V trimming: 1 base; J trimming: 8 bases; junction bases outside the gene matches: 9. The CDR3 spans 15 residues. CDR3 coding DNA: TGTGCCAGCAGCTTGTGGCTAGCGGGAGTGATTAAGCAGTACTTC. It codes for CASSLWLAGVIKQYF.

The chain combines TRBV5-1 with TRBJ1-6; D ambiguous. The germline V gene has CDR1 SGHRS and CDR2 YFSETQ. Trimming removed 1 base from V and 8 bases from J, with 7 bases in between. The CDR3 consists of 13 residues. CDR3 amino acids: CASSLSEDSPLHF. The CDR3 DNA reads TGCGCCAGCAGCTTGAGTGAGGATTCACCCCTCCACTTT.

The rearrangement uses TRBV6-4 and TRBJ2-3, with a weak D call TRBD2 (6 bases). V was shortened by 6 bases and J by 3 bases, with 19 bases between the two germline ends. Germline CDR1 reads MRHNA; CDR2 reads SNTAGT. The CDR3 has 16 amino acids. In DNA form, the CDR3 reads TGTGCCAGCAGAAACCCACGGGGGTTGATGACAGATACGCAGTATTTT. Protein sequence: CASRNPRGLMTDTQYF.

This clone was counted only a few times. The chain has TRBV5-6 and TRBJ2-7, with 11 bases that match TRBD2. This CDR3 is built from 15 residues. The germline V gene encodes CDR1 SGHDT and CDR2 YYEEEE. The trim removed 2 bases at V and 7 bases at J, leaving 8 bases unmatched. The CDR3 coding sequence is TGTGCCAGCAGCTTCATTAGCGGGAGGGCCAGAGAGCAGTACTTC. Translating it yields CASSFISGRAREQYF.

This clone was seen once. The chain uses TRBV19 and TRBJ1-5, with D maybe TRBD1 (6 bases). From germline, CDR1 is LNHDA and CDR2 SQIVND (reference sequence). The V and J ends lost 3 bases and 5 bases respectively, with 14 bases between them. This CDR3 spans 15 amino acids. The CDR3 loop is CASSINRAYYQPQHF. As DNA, the CDR3 is TGTGCCAGTAGTATCAACAGGGCATATTATCAGCCCCAGCATTTT.